This T cell receptor (beta chain) was sequenced for a study of post-analysis software for immune sequencing data. J gave up 4 bases and V 5 bases, and 8 bases lay outside the gene matches. This CDR3 is built from 15 residues. CDR1 MNHNY and CDR2 SVGAGI come from the germline V gene (reference sequence). Unique molecular identifiers featured in each of the TCR beta cDNA libraries. One entry per CDR3 protein, called by TCRdb with MiXCR from the PCR reads. The table includes around 500,000 distinct CDR3 sequences, 30% to 40% detected once. Study-level findings and limits: Among 5 or 6 TRBV segments more frequent in patients than controls were TRBV5-6, TRBV5-1 and TRBV20-1. Among multiple sclerosis patients, normalized Chao1 diversity was significantly below that of controls.

This clonotype has more than one count but fewer than ten. Its specificity is unknown. The sequencing sample was made of blood. The sequence derives from a girl between 2 and 17 years old with multiple sclerosis. The rearrangement uses TRBV6-6 and TRBJ2-5, with TRBD2 matching over 9 bases. The CDR3 sequence: CASSGPKRGAETQYF. The CDR3 coding sequence is TGTGCCAGCAGTGGTCCCAAGCGGGGGGCAGAGACCCAGTACTTC.